Below, 21 T cell receptor beta chains from the same sample are listed, as sequenced in a study of T-cell reconstitution after alpha-beta-depleted transplantation in children. It was with unique molecular identifiers that the TCRbeta library was prepared. MiXCR was run by TCRdb on the PCR reads, yielding one entry per CDR3 protein. This table holds roughly 310,000 distinct CDR3 sequences, approximately 23% found once. The sequenced sample was PBMCs, mostly from graft donor cells, obtained 180 days after TCRalphabeta/CD19-depleted stem cell transplant. The receptors were sampled from a male patient under 18 who had a stem cell transplant for acute lymphoblastic leukemia, so the T cells may come from the graft donor.

This clonotype has only a few counts. This rearrangement joins TRBV5-1 to TRBJ1-1, with a tentative D call TRBD1 (6 bases). V was shortened by 0 bases and J by 9 bases, with 12 bases between the two germline ends. The CDR3 totals 13 residues. CDR1 and CDR2 (germline): SGHRS, YFSETQ. Written as DNA, the CDR3 is TGCGCCAGCAGCTTGGGCGGACAGCTAAAAGCTTTCTTT. It is translated as CASSLGGQLKAFF.

The chain has TRBV7-8 and TRBJ2-6; D unresolved. Per germline, CDR1 SGHVS and CDR2 FQNEAQ. Trimming stripped 2 bases from V and 0 bases from J, with 14 bases between. The CDR3 consists of 18 residues. The CDR3 DNA reads TGTGCCAGCAGCTTAACCCGGGCTTTGCGCTCTGGGGCCAACGTCCTGACTTTC. This codes for CASSLTRALRSGANVLTF.

The chain links TRBV4-2 to TRBJ2-7; D not resolved. This CDR3 has 9 residues. From germline, CDR1 is LGHNA and CDR2 YNFKEQ. CDR3 sequence: CASSRPSGV. The CDR3 coding sequence is TGTGCCAGCAGCCGGCCTTCGGGTGTC.

This clonotype was observed a few times. The chain recombines TRBV20-1 with TRBJ2-1; 11 bases match TRBD2. The germline gives CDR1 DFQATT, CDR2 SNEGSKA (reference sequence). After removal of 0 bases from V and 10 bases from J, the junction contained 17 bases not matched to a gene. CDR3 length: 18 amino acids. CDR3 nucleotide sequence: TGCAGTGCTAGAGATGTGGTCCTTGGACTAGCGGGCCCCGCGGAGCAGTTCTTC. Translating gives CSARDVVLGLAGPAEQFF.

Only a few counts were recorded for this clonotype. The chain carries TRBV7-7 and TRBJ2-5; the match to TRBD2 covers 10 bases. The CDR3 contains 16 residues. Trimming removed 5 bases from V and 0 bases from J; junction bases left unmatched: 6. In germline, CDR1 is SSHAT, CDR2 FNYEAQ (reference sequence). This CDR3 is CASSPRTSGYQETQYF. The CDR3, as DNA: TGTGCCAGCAGCCCCCGGACTAGCGGCTACCAAGAGACCCAGTACTTC.

J is TRBJ2-5 and V is TRBV29-1; D unresolved. The CDR3 totals 13 residues. Germline CDR1 and CDR2: SQVTM and ANQGSEA. V lost 6 bases, J lost 0 bases, and 11 bases lay in between. CDR3 residues: CSVLGKHQETQYF. For the CDR3, the DNA is TGCAGCGTCCTCGGCAAGCACCAAGAGACCCAGTACTTC.

A few counts support this clonotype. A junction end diverges from the germline sequence, so it may reflect a read error. The gene calls are TRBV6-5 and TRBJ2-1; D unclear. CDR1 is MNHEY, CDR2 SVGAGI, per germline. The CDR3 covers 14 residues. Written as DNA, the CDR3 is TGTGCCAGCAGTTACCAACTGACCTATAATGAGCAGTTCTTC. Translating gives CASSYQLTYNEQFF.

This clonotype has only a few counts. V usage is TRBV19 and J usage is TRBJ2-2, with 7 positions matching TRBD1. J was trimmed by 4 bases and V by 11 bases; bases with no gene match: 7. This CDR3 region has 13 residues. Per germline, CDR1 LNHDA and CDR2 SQIVND (reference sequence). The CDR3 coding sequence is TGTGCCGTCATCAGGGGGATCACCGGGGAGCTGTTTTTT. This codes for CAVIRGITGELFF.

There are a few counts of this clonotype. The V and J genes are TRBV12-3 or TRBV12-4 and TRBJ2-5, with 10 bases lining up with TRBD1. The CDR3 contains 16 residues. The V segment lost 4 bases and the J segment 0 bases; nucleotides outside the gene matches: 5. CDR3 coding DNA: TGTGCCAGCAGTTACCGGACAGGGGGAAACCAAGAGACCCAGTACTTC. This translates into CASSYRTGGNQETQYF.

The table lists this clonotype with a few counts. V gene TRBV7-2 combines with J gene TRBJ2-7; no firm D call. Germline V CDR1 and CDR2: SGHTA, FQGNSA. V gave up 1 base and J gave up 1 base, with 8 bases separating them. The CDR3 length is 14 residues. The CDR3 is CASSLVWSSYEQYF. In DNA form, the CDR3 reads TGTGCCAGCAGCTTAGTCTGGTCATCCTACGAGCAGTACTTC.

The chain employs TRBV19 and TRBJ2-5; D call uncertain. Germline V gene sequence: CDR1 LNHDA, CDR2 SQIVND (reference sequence). This CDR3 has 17 residues. V was cut by 6 bases and J by 1 base, with 21 bases left in between. For the CDR3, the DNA is TGTGCCAGTAGCCCCAGTAGGGCCGTTTTGAGCCAAGAGACCCAGTACTTC. It encodes CASSPSRAVLSQETQYF.

V usage is TRBV5-1 and J usage is TRBJ2-7; 7 bases match TRBD2. This CDR3 region has 16 residues. Per germline, CDR1 SGHRS and CDR2 YFSETQ. The V and J ends lost 4 bases and 1 base, in that order; junction bases with no gene match: 11. CDR3 DNA sequence: TGCGCCAGCAGCCCGACTGACCCGGGGGGTTCCTACGAGCAGTACTTC. Amino acids: CASSPTDPGGSYEQYF.

This clonotype was seen a few times. The chain uses TRBV6-1 and TRBJ2-2; 7 nucleotides line up with TRBD2. The CDR3 contains 14 residues. Germline CDR1 reads MNHNS; CDR2 reads SASEGT. Trimming removed 4 bases from V and 11 bases from J; junction bases left unmatched: 10. The CDR3 reads CASSGNGGGSELFF. CDR3 DNA: TGTGCCAGCAGTGGTAATGGGGGAGGGTCTGAGCTGTTTTTT.

A few counts support this clonotype. The gene calls are TRBV9 and TRBJ2-7; 10 nucleotides align to TRBD1. J lost 4 bases, V lost 3 bases, and 7 bases had no gene match. The CDR3 loop spans 15 amino acids. The germline V gene encodes CDR1 SGDLS and CDR2 YYNGEE. The CDR3 DNA reads as TGTGCCAGCAGCGGGCCGGGACAGGGGATTTACGAGCAGTACTTC. Protein: CASSGPGQGIYEQYF.

This clonotype appeared a few times. V and J are TRBV6-5 and TRBJ2-1, with 7 bases that match TRBD1. The length of the CDR3 is 15 residues. Germline V CDR1 and CDR2: MNHEY, SVGAGI. J was trimmed by 4 bases and V by 4 bases; bases with no gene match: 7. The CDR3 nucleotides read TGTGCCAGCAGTTCCACAAGGGGGCCATACAATGAGCAGTTCTTC. Translation gives CASSSTRGPYNEQFF.

The chain couples TRBV3-1 to TRBJ1-6; D uncertain. The germline gives CDR1 LGHDT, CDR2 YNNKEL (reference sequence). Trimming removed 5 bases from V and 3 bases from J, with 20 bases in between. The CDR3 consists of 18 residues. The CDR3 reads CASSKTPPGPIYNSPLHF. The DNA for the CDR3 is TGTGCCAGCAGCAAAACACCCCCCGGACCGATCTATAATTCACCCCTCCACTTT.

This chain joins TRBV5-1 and TRBJ1-2; 7 bases line up with TRBD1. The CDR3 has 14 amino acids. The trim removed 4 bases at V and 5 bases at J, leaving 8 bases unmatched. Germline V CDR1 and CDR2: SGHRS, YFSETQ. The CDR3, as DNA: TGCGCCAGCAGCCATGGACAGGCTGAATATGGCTACACCTTC. Translation gives CASSHGQAEYGYTF.

The chain joins TRBV5-1 to TRBJ2-3; 10 nucleotides match TRBD2. Trimming took 1 base from V and 4 from J; bases not matched to a gene: 15. Germline values: CDR1 SGHRS, CDR2 YFSETQ. This CDR3 has 19 amino acids. CDR3 in amino acids: CASSLSSGRTLPRADTQYF. The CDR3 DNA reads as TGCGCCAGCAGCTTGAGTAGCGGGAGGACACTACCACGCGCAGATACGCAGTATTTT. The full variable domain, in which reference TRBV5-1 and TRBJ2-3 provide the parts outside the CDR3, is KAGVTQTPRYLIKTRGQQVTLSCSPISGHRSVSWYQQTPGQGLQFLFEYFSETQRNKGNFPGRFSGRQFSNSRSEMNVSTLELGDSALYLCASSLSSGRTLPRADTQYFGPGTRLTVL.

This clonotype was seen a handful of times. This sequence joins TRBV20-1 and TRBJ2-1, with D perhaps TRBD2 (5 bases). The CDR3 has 12 amino acids. The germline V gene has CDR1 DFQATT and CDR2 SNEGSKA (reference sequence). Trimming removed 5 bases at V and 8 bases at J, with 13 bases between. The CDR3 sequence: CSAHYSGDEQFF. CDR3 nucleotides: TGCAGTGCTCATTACTCCGGGGATGAGCAGTTCTTC.

This clonotype appeared a few times. This chain uses TRBV7-3 with TRBJ2-6; the match to TRBD1 covers 8 bases. The CDR3 length is 17 residues. Germline assignment: CDR1 SGHTA and CDR2 FQGTGA. V shed 2 bases and J 1 base; nucleotides not matched to a gene: 4. The CDR3 DNA is TGTGCCAGCAGCTTACAGGGGGCGAGGTCTGGGGCCAACGTCCTGACTTTC. It translates to CASSLQGARSGANVLTF. The variable domain in full, with the rest retrieved from reference TRBV7-3 and TRBJ2-6, is GAGVSQTPSNKVTEKGKYVELRCDPISGHTALYWYRQSLGQGPEFLIYFQGTGAADDSGLPNDRFFAVRPEGSVSTLKIQRTERGDSAVYLCASSLQGARSGANVLTFGAGSRLTVL.

The chain recombines TRBV5-1 with TRBJ2-7; TRBD1 might be the D (5 bases). V was trimmed by 5 bases and J by 3 bases, leaving 12 bases between them. The germline CDR1 and CDR2 sequences are SGHRS and YFSETQ. The CDR3 runs to 13 residues. The CDR3 loop reads CASRAGHFYEQYF. The CDR3 region has the DNA TGCGCCAGCAGGGCAGGGCACTTCTACGAGCAGTACTTC.